This T cell receptor beta chain was captured in a study of shared clonotypes between healthy human individuals. Germline V gene data show CDR1 as MNHNY and CDR2 as SVGAGI (reference sequence). Trimming took 0 bases from V and 2 from J, leaving 10 bases between them. The CDR3 sequence is 15 residues long. Memory CD4+ cells were the fraction left after CD45RA+ naive selection. Clones were sequenced by immunoSEQ multiplex PCR, and TCRdb holds only the in-frame ones, with some missing. This table has approximately 2,300,000 clones, 80% to 95% appearing once. Sequencing was carried out using naive CD4+ T cells from PBMCs. Indicated subset: CD45RA+ positively selected. The rearrangement uses TRBV6-6 and TRBJ1-1, with a possible D match to TRBD1 (5 bases). This sequence originates from a man aged 18 to 30 in good health. Some clones in this sample may be carry-over from other donors' samples. The CDR3 coding sequence is TGTGCCAGCAGTTACTCGCTCCAGGGTAACACTGAAGCTTTCTTT. Residues: CASSYSLQGNTEAFF.